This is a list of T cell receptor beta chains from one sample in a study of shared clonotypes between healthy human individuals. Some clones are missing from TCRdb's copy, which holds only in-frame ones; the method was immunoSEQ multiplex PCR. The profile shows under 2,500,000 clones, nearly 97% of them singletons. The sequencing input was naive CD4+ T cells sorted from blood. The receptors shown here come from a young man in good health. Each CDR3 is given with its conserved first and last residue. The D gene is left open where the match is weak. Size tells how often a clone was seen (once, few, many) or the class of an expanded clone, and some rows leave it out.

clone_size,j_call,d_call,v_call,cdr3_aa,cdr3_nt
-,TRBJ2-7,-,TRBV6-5,CASSYSTGFYEQYF,TGTGCCAGCAGTTACTCGACAGGATTCTACGAGCAGTACTTC
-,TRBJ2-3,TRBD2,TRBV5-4,CASSLGLAANTDTQYF,TGTGCCAGCAGCTTGGGTCTAGCGGCCAACACAGATACGCAGTATTTT
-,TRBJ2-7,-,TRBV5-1,CASSAGALGLPYEQYF,TGCGCCAGCAGCGCCGGGGCCTTGGGCCTTCCCTACGAGCAGTACTTC
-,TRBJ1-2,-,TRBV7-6,CASSSGEGYTF,TGTGCCAGCAGCTCGGGGGAAGGCTACACCTTC
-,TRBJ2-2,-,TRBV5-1,CASSWTGTTNTGELFF,TGCGCCAGCAGCTGGACCGGGACCACGAACACCGGGGAGCTGTTTTTT
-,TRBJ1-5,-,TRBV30,CAWSAVSGTPEYLADQPQHF,TGTGCCTGGAGTGCCGTTTCCGGGACTCCCGAATACCTCGCTGATCAGCCCCAGCATTTT
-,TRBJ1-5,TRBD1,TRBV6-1,CASSGQGARQPQHF,TGTGCCAGCAGTGGACAGGGGGCGAGACAGCCCCAGCATTTT
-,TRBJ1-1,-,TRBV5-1,CASSLSHPNTEAFF,TGCGCCAGCAGCTTAAGTCACCCGAACACTGAAGCTTTCTTT
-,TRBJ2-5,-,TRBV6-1,CASSFPRQIQETQYF,TGTGCCAGCAGCTTTCCCAGACAGATTCAAGAGACCCAGTACTTC
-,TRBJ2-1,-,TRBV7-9,CASSLAGGYNEQFF,TGTGCCAGCAGCTTAGCGGGAGGATACAATGAGCAGTTCTTC
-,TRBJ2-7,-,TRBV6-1,CASSDSSYEQYF,TGTGCCAGCAGTGATTCTTCCTACGAGCAGTACTTC
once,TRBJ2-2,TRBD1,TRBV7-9,CASSLAWGTGDPGELFF,TGTGCCAGCAGCTTAGCGTGGGGGACAGGGGACCCCGGGGAGCTGTTTTTT
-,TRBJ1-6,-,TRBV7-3,CASSLTADPLALHF,TGTGCCAGCAGCTTAACGGCCGACCCCTTGGCCCTCCACTTT
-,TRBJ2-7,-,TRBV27,CASSPYYEQYF,TGTGCCAGCAGTCCCTACTACGAGCAGTACTTC
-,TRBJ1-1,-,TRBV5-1,CASSAPRASDGLNTEAFF,TGCGCCAGCAGCGCCCCCAGGGCATCGGATGGATTGAACACTGAAGCTTTCTTT
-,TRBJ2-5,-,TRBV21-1,CASSRGTGQETQYF,TGTGCCAGCAGCAGAGGGACAGGACAAGAGACCCAGTACTTC
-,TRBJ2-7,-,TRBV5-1,CASSSRTPGYEQYF,TGCGCCAGCAGCTCCCGAACACCCGGCTACGAGCAGTACTTC
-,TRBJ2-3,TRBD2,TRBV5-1,CASSLIAGPTYTQYF,TGCGCCAGCAGCTTGATAGCGGGGCCGACCTATACGCAGTATTTT
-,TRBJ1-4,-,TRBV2,CASSEGDRTTNEKLFF,TGTGCCAGCAGTGAGGGGGATAGGACAACTAATGAAAAACTGTTTTTT
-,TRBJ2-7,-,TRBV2,CASRDGRASYEQYF,TGTGCCAGCAGGGATGGAAGGGCCTCCTACGAGCAGTACTTC
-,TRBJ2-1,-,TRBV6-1,CASSEHRLERSYNEQFF,TGTGCCAGCAGTGAACATAGACTAGAACGCTCCTACAATGAGCAGTTCTTC
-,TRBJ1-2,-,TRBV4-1,CASSQASGWYGYTF,TGCGCCAGCAGCCAAGCTTCCGGGTGGTATGGCTACACCTTC
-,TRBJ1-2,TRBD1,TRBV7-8,CASSPRQGYGYTF,TGTGCCAGCAGCCCTCGACAGGGATATGGCTACACCTTC
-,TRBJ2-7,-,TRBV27,CASSFGQILTGVHEQYF,TGTGCCAGCAGTTTCGGGCAGATCTTGACAGGCGTCCACGAGCAGTACTTC
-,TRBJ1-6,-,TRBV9,CASGSDNSPLHF,TGTGCCAGCGGGTCGGATAATTCACCCCTCCACTTT
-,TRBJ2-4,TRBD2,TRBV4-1,CASRQRDLAKNIQYF,TGCGCCAGCAGACAGCGGGACCTAGCCAAAAACATTCAGTACTTC
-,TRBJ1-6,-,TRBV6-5,CASSSRPGNSPLHF,TGTGCCAGCAGTTCCCGGCCAGGGAATTCACCCCTCCACTTT
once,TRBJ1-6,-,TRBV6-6,CASSTSRDSPLHF,TGTGCCAGCAGTACAAGTAGGGATTCACCCCTCCACTTT
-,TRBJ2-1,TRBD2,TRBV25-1,CASSGSGGRYNEQFF,TGTGCCAGCAGCGGAAGCGGGGGTCGCTACAATGAGCAGTTCTTC
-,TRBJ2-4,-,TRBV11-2,CASSSQGGSIQYF,TGTGCCAGCAGCTCGCAGGGGGGCAGCATTCAGTACTTC
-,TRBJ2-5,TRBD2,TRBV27,CASSTRTSGSETQYF,TGTGCCAGCAGTACCCGGACTAGCGGATCAGAGACCCAGTACTTC